The 23 T cell receptor beta chains below were found in one sample sequenced in a study of vaccination and CD4 T cells after COVID-19. Once obtained from cultured CD4+ T cells, the DNA was sequenced using the Oncomine TCR Beta short-read assay. TCRdb fed the PCR reads into MiXCR, producing one record per CDR3 protein. Counted here are about 24,000 distinct CDR3 sequences, approximately 28% occurring once; the ten biggest clones make up 2.5% to 3.5%. Time point reported: late sampling 161 to 241 days after vaccination in a few convalescent patients. Treatment denoted: roughly ten-day PBMC culture with coronavirus spike peptide pools or control peptides (ViraFEST assay). Antigen specificity for these receptors is unknown. Source: CD4+ T cells from blood, cultured in vitro, taken about 7 months after SARS-CoV-2 vaccination. The receptors originated from a human donor who had recovered from COVID-19.

The V call is TRBV20-1, the J call TRBJ2-7; D is ambiguous. Germline CDR1 DFQATT, CDR2 SNEGSKA (reference sequence). V lost 6 bases and J lost 5, with 14 bases in between. The CDR3 contains 12 residues. CDR3 region: CSALGNIHEQYF. CDR3 bases: TGCAGTGCCCTGGGGAATATCCACGAGCAGTACTTC.

V and J are TRBV6-1 and TRBJ1-2; 8 nucleotides align to TRBD1. The CDR3 is 17 amino acids. With V trimmed by 6 bases and J by 6 bases, 18 bases remained unmatched. Germline V gene data show CDR1 as MNHNS and CDR2 as SASEGT. In DNA form, the CDR3 reads TGTGCCAGCAGACCTAAACGGGGGGCAGGGGGCTCGGATGGCTACACCTTC. Its protein is CASRPKRGAGGSDGYTF.

V is TRBV6-1 and J is TRBJ2-1; D perhaps matches TRBD1 (6 bases). The V end lost 7 bases, the J end lost 12 bases, and 19 bases lay between the germline ends. Germline V CDR1 and CDR2: MNHNS, SASEGT. This CDR3 comprises 13 residues. The CDR3 here is CASTGELQGGQFF. CDR3 nucleotide sequence: TGTGCCAGCACCGGCGAGCTACAGGGTGGGCAGTTCTTC.

The sample holds one count of this clonotype. V and J are TRBV6-4 and TRBJ2-2, with a possible D match to TRBD2 (6 bases). Per germline, CDR1 MRHNA and CDR2 SNTAGT. CDR3 length equals 14 residues. Trimming stripped 7 bases from V and 0 bases from J, with 9 bases between. In DNA form, the CDR3 reads TGTGCCAGCACCAGGGAGGCGAACACCGGGGAGCTGTTTTTT. Translation gives CASTREANTGELFF.

The chain carries TRBV4-1 and TRBJ2-5; D unclear. Germline V CDR1 and CDR2: MGHRA, YSYEKL. Trimming took 3 bases from V and 5 from J, leaving 13 bases between them. The CDR3 extends over 14 amino acids. CDR3 region: CASSQEGLGETQYF. The DNA of the CDR3 is TGCGCCAGCAGCCAGGAAGGGTTAGGGGAGACCCAGTACTTC.

The chain links TRBV20-1 to TRBJ2-3; weak D call: TRBD1 (6 bases). This CDR3 has 12 residues. Trimming pared 3 bases from V and 3 bases from J, leaving 7 bases between. Germline values: CDR1 DFQATT, CDR2 SNEGSKA (reference sequence). CDR3 DNA: TGCAGTGCTAGGACAGGAACAGATACGCAGTATTTT. Amino acids: CSARTGTDTQYF.

This clonotype has a handful of counts. The chain combines TRBV7-2 with TRBJ2-3, with TRBD2 matching over 7 bases. This CDR3 comprises 15 residues. Per germline, CDR1 SGHTA and CDR2 FQGNSA. Trimming cost V 5 bases and J 3 bases; bases outside gene matches: 8. The CDR3 nucleotides are TGTGCCAGCAGCCCCGGGGGGTCCAGAACAGATACGCAGTATTTT. Encoded protein: CASSPGGSRTDTQYF.

In this sample, this clonotype turned up a few times. The chain carries TRBV28 and TRBJ2-7; D is undetermined. The V end lost 3 bases, the J end lost 1 base, and 13 bases lay between the germline ends. From germline, CDR1 is MDHEN and CDR2 SYDVKM. This CDR3 spans 15 amino acids. The CDR3 loop reads CASSLNSLISYEQYF. The CDR3 DNA follows: TGTGCCAGCAGTTTGAATTCGCTTATATCCTACGAGCAGTACTTC. Variable domain in full (rest from reference TRBV28 and TRBJ2-7): DVKVTQSSRYLVKRTGEKVFLECVQDMDHENMFWYRQDPGLGLRLIYFSYDVKMKEKGDIPEGYSVSREKKERFSLILESASTNQTSMYLCASSLNSLISYEQYFGPGTRLTVT.

This clonotype was counted a few times. This chain links TRBV28 with TRBJ2-5; D gene ambiguous. V was cut by 6 bases and J by 5 bases, with 16 bases left in between. The germline gives CDR1 MDHEN, CDR2 SYDVKM. This CDR3 has 14 amino acids. The CDR3 DNA reads TGTGCCAGCAGCCCGAGTCACTCGTCCGAGACCCAGTACTTC. This gives the protein CASSPSHSSETQYF.

The chain carries TRBV10-3 and TRBJ1-5; no firm D call. Germline V gene data show CDR1 as ENHRY and CDR2 as SYGVKD. Deletions cut 2 bases from V and 5 bases from J, with 10 bases between. The CDR3 is 14 residues long. DNA for the CDR3: TGTGCCATCAGTGAGAGGTTAGAAGATCAGCCCCAGCATTTT. This gives the protein CAISERLEDQPQHF.

The chain is built from TRBV29-1 and TRBJ1-2, with 12 bases fitting TRBD1. Germline V gives CDR1 SQVTM, CDR2 ANQGSEA. This CDR3 comprises 13 residues. V trimming: 6 bases; J trimming: 7 bases; junction bases outside the gene matches: 6. CDR3 sequence (DNA): TGCAGCGTAAACCGGGACAGGGGGCCTGGCTACACCTTC. The encoded protein is CSVNRDRGPGYTF.

The chain uses TRBV20-1 and TRBJ2-7; possibly TRBD1 for D (5 bases). The CDR3 consists of 12 residues. The germline V gene has CDR1 DFQATT and CDR2 SNEGSKA (reference sequence). The CDR3 DNA follows: TGCAGCGCGAAACCCAGGGCCTACGAGCAGTACTTC. It specifies CSAKPRAYEQYF.

DNA for the CDR3: TGTGCCAGCAGTTCCTTGACCTCGACAGGCTCGAGGTTGTGGGGTTCACCCCTCCACTTT. Translating it yields CASSSLTSTGSRLWGSPLHF. The chain is built from TRBV28 and TRBJ1-6; a weak D match, TRBD1 (6 bases). This CDR3 comprises 20 residues. Germline CDR1 is MDHEN and CDR2 is SYDVKM. Trimming took off 4 bases at V and 9 bases at J, with 31 bases between the two ends.

J is TRBJ2-1 and V is TRBV10-3, with D uncertain. The CDR3 has 12 amino acids. Trimming took 0 bases from V and 8 from J, leaving 5 bases between them. Germline loops: CDR1 ENHRY, CDR2 SYGVKD. CDR3 nucleotide sequence: TGTGCCATCAGTGAGTCGAAAGATGAGCAGTTCTTC. The encoded protein is CAISESKDEQFF.

J is TRBJ2-5 and V is TRBV25-1; tentative D call: TRBD1 (6 bases). Trimming shortened V by 0 bases and J by 4 bases, and 15 bases separated the two germline ends. CDR1 and CDR2 (germline): MGHDK, SYGVNS. The CDR3 has 16 amino acids. The CDR3 sequence is CASSEYRGPNPETQYF. The CDR3 coding sequence is TGTGCCAGCAGTGAATACAGGGGTCCCAACCCAGAGACCCAGTACTTC.

This clonotype was recorded a few times. The V call is TRBV20-1, the J call TRBJ2-1; D remains unclear. The V gene lost 0 bases and the J gene lost 6 bases, with 12 bases spanning the gap. CDR3 size: 14 residues. From germline, CDR1 is DFQATT and CDR2 SNEGSKA (reference sequence). CDR3 coding DNA: TGCAGTGCTAGAGATCTTGTCCAGAGCAATGAGCAGTTCTTC. Translating gives CSARDLVQSNEQFF.

V is TRBV28 and J is TRBJ1-1; D may be TRBD1 (6 bases). Germline V gene sequence: CDR1 MDHEN, CDR2 SYDVKM. This CDR3 comprises 13 residues. Between the trimmed V and J ends, which lost 9 bases and 1 base, there was a span of 12 bases. CDR3 sequence: CASSGTRNTEAFF. CDR3 sequence (DNA): TGTGCCAGTTCCGGGACACGGAACACTGAAGCTTTCTTT.

This clonotype was detected only a few times. This chain links TRBV20-1 with TRBJ2-7; D possibly corresponds to TRBD2 (5 bases). Looked up from germline, CDR1 is DFQATT and CDR2 is SNEGSKA (reference sequence). Trimming stripped 0 bases from V and 6 bases from J, with 12 bases between. This CDR3 is built from 13 residues. DNA of the CDR3: TGCAGTGCTAGAGATCCAAAGGCGGGCGAGCAGTACTTC. Its translation is CSARDPKAGEQYF.

This clonotype has just a few counts. The chain has TRBV7-3 and TRBJ2-1; maybe TRBD1 (5 bases). From germline, CDR1 is SGHTA and CDR2 FQGTGA. The V gene lost 3 bases and the J gene lost 5 bases, with 11 bases spanning the gap. The CDR3 is 14 amino acids. For the CDR3, the DNA is TGTGCCAGCAGCTTCAGGGCGGACGACAATGAGCAGTTCTTC. Translating gives CASSFRADDNEQFF.

This clonotype was found many times. V is TRBV20-1 and J is TRBJ1-5, with no clear D. This CDR3 spans 13 amino acids. The ends were cut back, 3 bases at V and 3 bases at J, with 9 bases in the middle. In germline, CDR1 is DFQATT, CDR2 SNEGSKA (reference sequence). DNA of the CDR3: TGCAGTGCTAGGTTCCAGCTCAATCAGCCCCAGCATTTT. Translating gives CSARFQLNQPQHF.

The J gene is TRBJ1-2, the V gene TRBV7-9, with D unclear. Germline V lookup: CDR1 SEHNR, CDR2 FQNEAQ (reference sequence). This CDR3 comprises 14 residues. V lost 3 bases to trimming and J lost 7 bases, with 15 bases between them. CDR3 DNA sequence: TGTGCCAGCAGCTTGGAAAAGGCTCGGGGTGGCTACACCTTC. Its protein is CASSLEKARGGYTF.

This clonotype is medium-sized in the sample. This chain joins TRBV7-3 and TRBJ2-7; TRBD1 aligns across 11 bases. Germline V gene data show CDR1 as SGHTA and CDR2 as FQGTGA. Trimming cost V 4 bases and J 2 bases; bases outside gene matches: 4. The CDR3 is 15 amino acids. CDR3 residues: CASSSGQGAAYEQYF. The CDR3 bases are TGTGCCAGCAGCTCCGGACAGGGGGCCGCCTACGAGCAGTACTTC.

The chain recombines TRBV4-2 with TRBJ2-1; 12 bases fit TRBD2. The V segment lost 1 base and the J segment 4 bases; nucleotides outside the gene matches: 5. This CDR3 is 17 amino acids long. CDR1 LGHNA and CDR2 YNFKEQ come from the germline V gene. Here the CDR3 DNA reads TGTGCCAGCAGCCAAGTTAATCTAGCGGGAGGGTACAATGAGCAGTTCTTC. Residues: CASSQVNLAGGYNEQFF.